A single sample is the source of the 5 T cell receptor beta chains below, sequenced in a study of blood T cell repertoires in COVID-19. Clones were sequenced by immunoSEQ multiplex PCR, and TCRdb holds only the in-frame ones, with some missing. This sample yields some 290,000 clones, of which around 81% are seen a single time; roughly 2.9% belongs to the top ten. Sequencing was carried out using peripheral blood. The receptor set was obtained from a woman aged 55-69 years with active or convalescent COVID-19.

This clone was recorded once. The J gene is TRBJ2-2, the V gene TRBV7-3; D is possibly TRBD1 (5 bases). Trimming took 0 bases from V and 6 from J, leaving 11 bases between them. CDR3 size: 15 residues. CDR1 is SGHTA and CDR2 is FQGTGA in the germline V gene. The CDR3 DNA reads TGTGCCAGCAGCTTAACAGGGGAATTCTCCGGGGAGCTGTTTTTT. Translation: CASSLTGEFSGELFF. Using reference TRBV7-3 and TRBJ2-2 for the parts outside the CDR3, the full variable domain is GAGVSQTPSNKVTEKGKYVELRCDPISGHTALYWYRQSLGQGPEFLIYFQGTGAADDSGLPNDRFFAVRPEGSVSTLKIQRTERGDSAVYLCASSLTGEFSGELFFGEGSRLTVL.

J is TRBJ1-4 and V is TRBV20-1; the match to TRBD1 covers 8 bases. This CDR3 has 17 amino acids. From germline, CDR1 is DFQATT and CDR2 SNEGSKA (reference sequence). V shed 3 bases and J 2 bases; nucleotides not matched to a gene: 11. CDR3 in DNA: TGCAGTGCTAGTGCCTTCGGACAGGGTTCGACTAATGAAAAACTGTTTTTT. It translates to CSASAFGQGSTNEKLFF.

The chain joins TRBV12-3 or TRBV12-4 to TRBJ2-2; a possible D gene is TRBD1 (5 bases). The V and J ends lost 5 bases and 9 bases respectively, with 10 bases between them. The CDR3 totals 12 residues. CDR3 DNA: TGTGCCAGCAGTGGGTCAGGGTGGGAGCTGTTTTTT. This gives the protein CASSGSGWELFF.

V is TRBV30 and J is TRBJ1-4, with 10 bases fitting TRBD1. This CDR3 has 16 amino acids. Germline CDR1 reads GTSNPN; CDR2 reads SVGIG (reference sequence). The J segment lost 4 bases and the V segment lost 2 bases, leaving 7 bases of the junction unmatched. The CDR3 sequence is CAWSRRDRGHNEKLFF. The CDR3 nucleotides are TGTGCCTGGAGTAGGAGGGACAGGGGACATAATGAAAAACTGTTTTTT.

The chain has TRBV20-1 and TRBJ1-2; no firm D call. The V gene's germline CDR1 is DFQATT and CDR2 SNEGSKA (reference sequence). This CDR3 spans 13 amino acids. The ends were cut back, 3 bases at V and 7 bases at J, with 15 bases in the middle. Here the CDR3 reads CSASINARSGYTF. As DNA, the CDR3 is TGCAGTGCTAGTATAAATGCTAGGAGTGGCTACACCTTC.